Included here is one TCR beta chain sequence, with context. CDR1 is SGHNT and CDR2 is YYREEE in the germline V gene (reference sequence). The CDR3 length is 16 residues. V was shortened by 7 bases and J by 3 bases, with 20 bases between the two germline ends. The data stem from a study of blood T cell repertoires in COVID-19. Study-level background: Sources were T cells, B-cell-depleted T cells, or PBMCs; the material itself was cDNA or gDNA.

Assay: immunoSEQ multiplex PCR; the TCRdb copy retains only in-frame clones and omits some. The sample contains about 230,000 clones, around 83% of which appear only once. The chain employs TRBV5-4 and TRBJ2-1; TRBD1 is a possible D gene (6 bases). Sequencing used peripheral blood. This clonotype originated in a woman in her thirties or forties who had recovered from COVID-19. CDR3 DNA sequence: TGTGCCAGCTCGCTGGGGGCCTGGGGGAACTACAATGAGCAGTTCTTC. It specifies CASSLGAWGNYNEQFF. Combining the CDR3 with reference TRBV5-4 and TRBJ2-1 gives the whole variable domain ETGVTQSPTHLIKTRGQQVTLRCSSQSGHNTVSWYQQALGQGPQFIFQYYREEENGRGNFPPRFSGLQFPNYSSELNVNALELDDSALYLCASSLGAWGNYNEQFFGPGTRLTVL.